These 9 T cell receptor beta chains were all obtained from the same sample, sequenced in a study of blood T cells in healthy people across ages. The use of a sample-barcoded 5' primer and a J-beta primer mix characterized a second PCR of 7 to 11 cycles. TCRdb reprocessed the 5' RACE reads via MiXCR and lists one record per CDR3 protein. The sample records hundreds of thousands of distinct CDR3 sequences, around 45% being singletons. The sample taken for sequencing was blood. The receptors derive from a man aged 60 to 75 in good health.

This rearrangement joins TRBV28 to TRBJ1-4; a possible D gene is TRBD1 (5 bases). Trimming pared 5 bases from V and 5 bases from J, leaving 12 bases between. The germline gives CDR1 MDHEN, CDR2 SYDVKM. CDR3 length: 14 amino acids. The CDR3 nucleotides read TGTGCCAGCAGTCCCGGGGGGATGAATGAAAAACTGTTTTTT. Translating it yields CASSPGGMNEKLFF. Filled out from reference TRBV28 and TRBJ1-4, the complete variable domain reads DVKVTQSSRYLVKRTGEKVFLECVQDMDHENMFWYRQDPGLGLRLIYFSYDVKMKEKGDIPEGYSVSREKKERFSLILESASTNQTSMYLCASSPGGMNEKLFFGSGTQLSVL.

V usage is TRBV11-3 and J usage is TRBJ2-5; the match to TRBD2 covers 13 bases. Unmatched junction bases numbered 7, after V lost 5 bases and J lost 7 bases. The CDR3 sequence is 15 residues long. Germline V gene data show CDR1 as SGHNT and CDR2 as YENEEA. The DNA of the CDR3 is TGTGCCAGCAGCCGGGGGACTAGCGGGGAGGGGACCCAGTACTTC. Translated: CASSRGTSGEGTQYF.

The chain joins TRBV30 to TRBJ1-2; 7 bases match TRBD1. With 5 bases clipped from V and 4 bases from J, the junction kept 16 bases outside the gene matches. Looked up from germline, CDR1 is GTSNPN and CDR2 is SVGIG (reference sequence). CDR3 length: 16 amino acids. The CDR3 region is CAWFEQGLGLSYGYTF. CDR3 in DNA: TGTGCCTGGTTCGAACAGGGGTTAGGCCTTAGCTATGGCTACACCTTC.

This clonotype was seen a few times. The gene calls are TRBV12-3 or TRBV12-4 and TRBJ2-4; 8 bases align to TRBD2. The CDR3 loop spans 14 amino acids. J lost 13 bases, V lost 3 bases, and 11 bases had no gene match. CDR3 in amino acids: CASSLGGGYNEQYF. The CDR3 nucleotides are TGTGCCAGCAGTTTGGGCGGGGGGTACAATGAGCAGTACTTC.

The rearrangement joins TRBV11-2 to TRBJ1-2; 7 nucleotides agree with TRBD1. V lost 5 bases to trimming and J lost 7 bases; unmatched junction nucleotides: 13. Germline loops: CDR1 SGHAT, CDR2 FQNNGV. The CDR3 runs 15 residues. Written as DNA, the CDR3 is TGTGCCAGCAGCAAACCGACAGGGCCGGGAGGTGGCTACACCTTC. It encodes CASSKPTGPGGGYTF.

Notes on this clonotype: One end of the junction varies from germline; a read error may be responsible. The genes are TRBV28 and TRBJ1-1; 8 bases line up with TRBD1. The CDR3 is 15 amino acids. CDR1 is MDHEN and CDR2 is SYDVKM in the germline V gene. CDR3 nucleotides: TGCGCCAGCAAGAGGGCAGGGGGCAGCGGCACTGAAGCTTTCTTT. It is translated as CASKRAGGSGTEAFF. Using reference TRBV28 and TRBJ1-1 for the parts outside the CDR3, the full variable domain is DVKVTQSSRYLVKRTGEKVFLECVQDMDHENMFWYRQDPGLGLRLIYFSYDVKMKEKGDIPEGYSVSREKKERFSLILESASTNQTSMYLCASKRAGGSGTEAFFGQGTRLTVV.

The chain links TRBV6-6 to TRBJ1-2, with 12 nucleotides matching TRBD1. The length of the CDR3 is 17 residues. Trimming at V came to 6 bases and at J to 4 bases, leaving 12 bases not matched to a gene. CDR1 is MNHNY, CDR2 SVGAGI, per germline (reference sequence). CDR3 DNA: TGTGCCAGCAGGCCTCCGGGACAGGGGGCGCGGAGCTATGGCTACACCTTC. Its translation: CASRPPGQGARSYGYTF.

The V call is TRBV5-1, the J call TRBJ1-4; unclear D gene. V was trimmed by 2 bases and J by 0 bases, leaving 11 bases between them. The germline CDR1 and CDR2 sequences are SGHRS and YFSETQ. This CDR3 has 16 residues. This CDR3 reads CASSFTVIATNEKLFF. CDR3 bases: TGCGCCAGCAGCTTTACAGTTATTGCAACTAATGAAAAACTGTTTTTT.

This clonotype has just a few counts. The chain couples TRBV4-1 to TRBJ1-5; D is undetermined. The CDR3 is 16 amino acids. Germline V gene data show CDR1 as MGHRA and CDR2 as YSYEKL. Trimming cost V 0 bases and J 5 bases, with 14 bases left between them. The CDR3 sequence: CASSQDWTLGYQPQHF. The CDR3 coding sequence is TGCGCCAGCAGCCAAGATTGGACCCTAGGGTATCAGCCCCAGCATTTT.